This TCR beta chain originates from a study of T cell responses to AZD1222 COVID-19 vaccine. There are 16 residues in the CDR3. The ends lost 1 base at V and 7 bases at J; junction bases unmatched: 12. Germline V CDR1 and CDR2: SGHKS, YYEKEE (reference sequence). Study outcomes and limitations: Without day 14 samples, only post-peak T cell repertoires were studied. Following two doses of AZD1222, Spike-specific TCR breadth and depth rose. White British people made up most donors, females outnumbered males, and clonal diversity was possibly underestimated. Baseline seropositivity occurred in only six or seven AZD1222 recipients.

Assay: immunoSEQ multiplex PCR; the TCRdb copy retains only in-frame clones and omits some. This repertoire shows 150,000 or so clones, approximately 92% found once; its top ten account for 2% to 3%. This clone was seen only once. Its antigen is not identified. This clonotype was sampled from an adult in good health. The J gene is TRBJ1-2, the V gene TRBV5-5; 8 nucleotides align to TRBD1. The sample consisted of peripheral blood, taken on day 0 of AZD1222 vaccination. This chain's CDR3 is CASSLKLSGTGLGYTF. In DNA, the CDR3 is TGTGCCAGCAGCTTGAAATTGTCCGGGACAGGACTTGGCTACACCTTC.